The following is a T cell receptor beta chain sequence with its context. Its antigen remains unknown. This specimen comes from a study of T cells after yellow fever vaccination. Overall study findings and caveats: Secondary responses were weaker yet peaked faster, day 5 versus 15.

TCRdb fed the 5' RACE reads into MiXCR, producing one record per CDR3 protein. The sample lists 450,000 to 600,000 distinct CDR3 sequences, around 16% occurring once. The V segment lost 4 bases and the J segment 10 bases; nucleotides outside the gene matches: 11. Germline V gene data show CDR1 as SGHTA and CDR2 as FQGNSA. There are 15 residues in the CDR3. This specimen was PBMCs, taken around 5 days after the first yellow fever vaccination. The sequence was obtained from a man aged 18 to 30 who received the YFV17D yellow fever vaccine. The chain is built from TRBV7-2 and TRBJ2-1; 9 bases line up with TRBD1. The CDR3: CASSSYRDRVFEQFF. CDR3 bases: TGTGCCAGCAGCTCGTACCGGGACAGGGTATTCGAGCAGTTCTTC.